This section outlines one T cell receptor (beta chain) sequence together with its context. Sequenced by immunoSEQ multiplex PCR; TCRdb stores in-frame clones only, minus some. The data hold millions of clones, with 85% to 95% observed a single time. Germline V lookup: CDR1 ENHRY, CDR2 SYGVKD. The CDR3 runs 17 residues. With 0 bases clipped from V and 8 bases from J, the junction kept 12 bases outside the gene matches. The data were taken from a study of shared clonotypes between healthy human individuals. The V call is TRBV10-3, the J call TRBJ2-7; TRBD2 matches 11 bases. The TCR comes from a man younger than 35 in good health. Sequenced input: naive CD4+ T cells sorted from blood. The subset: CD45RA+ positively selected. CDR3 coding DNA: TGTGCCATCAGTGAGTCGGGCGCTAGCGGGAGGACGGGAAAGCAGTACTTC. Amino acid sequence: CAISESGASGRTGKQYF.